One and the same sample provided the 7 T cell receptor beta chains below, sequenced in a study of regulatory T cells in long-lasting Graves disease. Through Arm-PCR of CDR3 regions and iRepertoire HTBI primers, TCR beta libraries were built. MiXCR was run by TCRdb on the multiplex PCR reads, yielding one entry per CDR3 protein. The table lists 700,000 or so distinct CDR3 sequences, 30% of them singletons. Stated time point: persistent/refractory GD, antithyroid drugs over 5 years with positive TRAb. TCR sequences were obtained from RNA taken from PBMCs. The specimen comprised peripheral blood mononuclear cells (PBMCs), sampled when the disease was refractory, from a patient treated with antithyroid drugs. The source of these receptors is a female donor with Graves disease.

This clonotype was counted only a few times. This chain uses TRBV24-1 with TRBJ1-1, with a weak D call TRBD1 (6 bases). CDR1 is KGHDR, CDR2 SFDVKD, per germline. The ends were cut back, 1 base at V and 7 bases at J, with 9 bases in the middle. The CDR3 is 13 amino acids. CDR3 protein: CATSDFLTGEAFF. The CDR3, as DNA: TGTGCCACCAGTGATTTTTTGACAGGTGAAGCTTTCTTT.

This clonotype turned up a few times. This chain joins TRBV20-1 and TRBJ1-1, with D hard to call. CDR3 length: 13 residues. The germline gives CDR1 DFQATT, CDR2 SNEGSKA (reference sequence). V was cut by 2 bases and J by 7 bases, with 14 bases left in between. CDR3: CSARFGRSSEAFF. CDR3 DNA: TGCAGTGCTAGATTCGGCCGGTCAAGTGAAGCTTTCTTT.

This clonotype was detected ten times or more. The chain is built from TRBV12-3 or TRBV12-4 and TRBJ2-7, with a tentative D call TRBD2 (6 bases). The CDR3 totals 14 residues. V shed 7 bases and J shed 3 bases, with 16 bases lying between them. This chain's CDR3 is CASTRGTGFYEQYF. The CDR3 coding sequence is TGTGCCAGCACCCGAGGGACTGGATTCTACGAGCAGTACTTC.

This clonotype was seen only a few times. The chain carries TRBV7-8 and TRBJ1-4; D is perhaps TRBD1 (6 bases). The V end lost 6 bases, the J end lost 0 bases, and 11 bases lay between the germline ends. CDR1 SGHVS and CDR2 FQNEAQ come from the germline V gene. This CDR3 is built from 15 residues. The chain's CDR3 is CASRAGGSTNEKLFF. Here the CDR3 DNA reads TGTGCCAGCAGGGCCGGGGGCTCAACTAATGAAAAACTGTTTTTT.

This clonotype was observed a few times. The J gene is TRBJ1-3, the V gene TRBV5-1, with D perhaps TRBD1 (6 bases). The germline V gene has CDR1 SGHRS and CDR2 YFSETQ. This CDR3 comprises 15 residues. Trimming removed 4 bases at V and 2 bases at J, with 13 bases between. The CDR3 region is CASSVTGTTGNTIYF. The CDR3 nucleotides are TGCGCCAGCAGCGTTACCGGGACAACTGGAAACACCATATATTTT.

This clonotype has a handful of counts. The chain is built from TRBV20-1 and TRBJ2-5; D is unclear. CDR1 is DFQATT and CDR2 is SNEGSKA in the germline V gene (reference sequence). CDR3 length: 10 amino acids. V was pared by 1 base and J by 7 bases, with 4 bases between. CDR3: CSARVGTQYF. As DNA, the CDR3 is TGCAGTGCTAGAGTGGGGACCCAGTACTTC.

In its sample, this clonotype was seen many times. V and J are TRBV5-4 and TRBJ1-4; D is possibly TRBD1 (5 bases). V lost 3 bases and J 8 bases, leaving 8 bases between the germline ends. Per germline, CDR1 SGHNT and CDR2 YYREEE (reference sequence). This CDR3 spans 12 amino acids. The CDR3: CASSWGEEKLFF. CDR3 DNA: TGTGCCAGCAGCTGGGGGGAGGAAAAACTGTTTTTT.